This record covers a single T cell receptor (beta chain). Sequencing used immunoSEQ multiplex PCR; TCRdb keeps in-frame clones, though not all of them. The table shows about 7,400 clones, with 60% to 80% occurring only once. This record comes from a study of tumor-infiltrating lymphocytes in localized non-small cell lung cancer. Germline lookup yields CDR1 SGHRS and CDR2 YFSETQ. The trim removed 4 bases at V and 5 bases at J, leaving 11 bases unmatched. The CDR3 sequence is 15 residues long. The sequenced sample consisted of uninvolved lung tissue not adjacent to the tumor. This rearrangement joins TRBV5-1 to TRBJ2-7; 8 positions agree with TRBD2. The clonotype originates from a human donor with non-small cell lung cancer. In DNA form, the CDR3 reads TGCGCCAGCAGCCCAGTAGCGGGACTGGAGAACGAGCAGTACTTC. This gives the protein CASSPVAGLENEQYF.